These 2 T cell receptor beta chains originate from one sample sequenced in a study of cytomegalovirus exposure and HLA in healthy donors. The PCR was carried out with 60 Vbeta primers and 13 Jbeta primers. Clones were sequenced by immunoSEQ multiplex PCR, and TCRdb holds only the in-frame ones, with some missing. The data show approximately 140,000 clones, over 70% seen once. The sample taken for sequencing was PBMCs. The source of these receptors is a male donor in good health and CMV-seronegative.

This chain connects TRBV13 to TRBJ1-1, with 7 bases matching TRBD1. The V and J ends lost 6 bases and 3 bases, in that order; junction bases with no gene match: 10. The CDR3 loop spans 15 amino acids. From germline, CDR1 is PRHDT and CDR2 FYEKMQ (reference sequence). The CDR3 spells CASRRTTGKHTEAFF. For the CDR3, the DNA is TGTGCCAGCAGGCGAACGACAGGGAAGCACACTGAAGCTTTCTTT.

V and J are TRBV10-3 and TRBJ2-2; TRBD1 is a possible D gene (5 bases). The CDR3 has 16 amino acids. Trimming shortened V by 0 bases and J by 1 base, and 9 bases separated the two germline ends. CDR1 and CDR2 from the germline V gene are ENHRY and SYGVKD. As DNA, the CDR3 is TGTGCCATCAGTGAGTCAAGGGGATTGAACACCGGGGAGCTGTTTTTT. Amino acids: CAISESRGLNTGELFF.